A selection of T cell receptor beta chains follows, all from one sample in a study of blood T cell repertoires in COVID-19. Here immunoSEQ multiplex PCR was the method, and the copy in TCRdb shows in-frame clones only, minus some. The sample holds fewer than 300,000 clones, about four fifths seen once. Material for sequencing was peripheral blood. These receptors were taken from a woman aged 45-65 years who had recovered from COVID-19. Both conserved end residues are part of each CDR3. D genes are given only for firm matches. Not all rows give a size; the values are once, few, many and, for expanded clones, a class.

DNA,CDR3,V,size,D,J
TGTGCCAGCAGTTACTCCCCCAGGGGGCCCTACGAGCAGTACTTC,CASSYSPRGPYEQYF,TRBV6-5,.,TRBD1,TRBJ2-7
TGTGCCAGCAGTTCCCAGACGAGGAGGGAGTGGAGTCCAGATACGCAGTATTTT,CASSSQTRREWSPDTQYF,TRBV6-2/TRBV6-3,.,.,TRBJ2-3
TGTGCCAGCTCACCCGGGAGTTACAATGAGCAGTTCTTC,CASSPGSYNEQFF,TRBV18,.,.,TRBJ2-1
TGCAGCGCAACAGAACAGGGGGGGCACACTGAAGCTTTCTTT,CSATEQGGHTEAFF,TRBV29-1,.,TRBD1,TRBJ1-1
TGTGCCAGCAGCCCCAACGTTCAGGGCTATGGCTACACCTTC,CASSPNVQGYGYTF,TRBV6-2/TRBV6-3,.,.,TRBJ1-2
TGTGCCAGTAGTATGTCTGGGGGGAGCACAGATACGCAGTATTTT,CASSMSGGSTDTQYF,TRBV19,.,.,TRBJ2-3
TGTGCCAGCAGTAAAATTCCAGGGAATTCCTACGAGCAGTACTTC,CASSKIPGNSYEQYF,TRBV27,.,.,TRBJ2-7
TGTGCCAGCAGCCCAGGGACTCACCCCACAGATACGCAGTATTTT,CASSPGTHPTDTQYF,TRBV7-3,few,.,TRBJ2-3
TGTGCCAGCAGCACCCGACAGGGCGTTCAGCCCCAGCATTTT,CASSTRQGVQPQHF,TRBV7-2,.,TRBD1,TRBJ1-5
TGTGCCAGCAGCTTAGCGCAGTCACAGCCCCAGCATTTT,CASSLAQSQPQHF,TRBV7-2,few,.,TRBJ1-5
TGTGCCAGTAGTGACCGGGGGGCTAGCACAGATACGCAGTATTTT,CASSDRGASTDTQYF,TRBV19,.,.,TRBJ2-3
TGTGCCAGCAGTTTGACAGGGGAAGCTTTCTTT,CASSLTGEAFF,TRBV28,.,TRBD1,TRBJ1-1
TGCGCCAGCAGCCCCATTCAGATAGGGGGCGGGGAGCTGTTTTTT,CASSPIQIGGGELFF,TRBV5-1,.,.,TRBJ2-2
TGTGCCAGCAGTTTTGGGGGACAATGGAATGAAAAACTGTTTTTT,CASSFGGQWNEKLFF,TRBV28,.,.,TRBJ1-4
TGTGCCATCAGGGGGACTAGCGGGAGTCCAAAGGCAGATACGCAGTATTTT,CAIRGTSGSPKADTQYF,TRBV10-3,.,TRBD2,TRBJ2-3
TGTGCCAGCAGCCGGGAGGCCCCCGGGGGGGAGCTGTTTTTT,CASSREAPGGELFF,TRBV9,.,TRBD2,TRBJ2-2
TGTGCCAGCAGCTTGGAAGGGGGACCCATCTACAATGAGCAGTTCTTC,CASSLEGGPIYNEQFF,TRBV5-4,once,.,TRBJ2-1
TGTGCCAGTAGATCCGTGACAGGGGCCCACGAGCAGTACTTC,CASRSVTGAHEQYF,TRBV19,.,TRBD1,TRBJ2-7
TGTGCCAGCAATCTACAGGGTTTCGCAGATACGCAGTATTTT,CASNLQGFADTQYF,TRBV2,.,.,TRBJ2-3
TGTGCCAGTGAGAAACAGGGCTACGAGCAGTACTTC,CASEKQGYEQYF,TRBV2,.,.,TRBJ2-7
TGTGCCAGCAGCTTAGGCGGGCCGCCGGGCAATGAGCAGTTCTTC,CASSLGGPPGNEQFF,TRBV7-2,once,.,TRBJ2-1
TGTGCCAGCAGCCTGGGACAGGGGAACACTGAAGCTTTCTTT,CASSLGQGNTEAFF,TRBV28,.,TRBD1,TRBJ1-1
TGTGCCAGCAGCTTTACGGGGGAGCGAGCCTCGGACGTCCTGACTTTC,CASSFTGERASDVLTF,TRBV6-2/TRBV6-3,.,.,TRBJ2-6
TGTGCCAGCGGCTGGCACTACGAGCAGTACTTC,CASGWHYEQYF,TRBV28,.,.,TRBJ2-7
TGTGCCAGCAGTTTACGTAGTAGCTCCTACGAGCAGTACTTC,CASSLRSSSYEQYF,TRBV27,.,.,TRBJ2-7
TGTGCCAGTAGTAGGCAGGGCGCAACTAATGAAAAACTGTTTTTT,CASSRQGATNEKLFF,TRBV19,once,.,TRBJ1-4
TGTGCCTGGAGTGTACTTGGACAGAGTAGTTCACCCCTCCACTTT,CAWSVLGQSSSPLHF,TRBV30,.,.,TRBJ1-6
TGTGCCAGCGGTATCGGACTTTCCGGGGAGCTGTTTTTT,CASGIGLSGELFF,TRBV27,.,.,TRBJ2-2
TGTGCCAGCAGCCAAGGGAGCATTTGGGACACTGAAGCTTTCTTT,CASSQGSIWDTEAFF,TRBV3-1/TRBV3-2,once,.,TRBJ1-1
TGTGCCAGCAGTTACGACAGGGTGAACACTGAAGCTTTCTTT,CASSYDRVNTEAFF,TRBV27,.,TRBD1,TRBJ1-1
TGTGCCAGCAGTCTCGACTTTGGGTATGAGCAGTTCTTC,CASSLDFGYEQFF,TRBV28,.,.,TRBJ2-1
TGTGCCAGCAGTCTAACGGACAGGAGGAAAAATCAGCCCCAGCATTTT,CASSLTDRRKNQPQHF,TRBV6-2/TRBV6-3,.,TRBD1,TRBJ1-5
TGTGCCAGCAGCCGAGCTATCTCTGGAAACACCATATATTTT,CASSRAISGNTIYF,TRBV3-1/TRBV3-2,.,.,TRBJ1-3